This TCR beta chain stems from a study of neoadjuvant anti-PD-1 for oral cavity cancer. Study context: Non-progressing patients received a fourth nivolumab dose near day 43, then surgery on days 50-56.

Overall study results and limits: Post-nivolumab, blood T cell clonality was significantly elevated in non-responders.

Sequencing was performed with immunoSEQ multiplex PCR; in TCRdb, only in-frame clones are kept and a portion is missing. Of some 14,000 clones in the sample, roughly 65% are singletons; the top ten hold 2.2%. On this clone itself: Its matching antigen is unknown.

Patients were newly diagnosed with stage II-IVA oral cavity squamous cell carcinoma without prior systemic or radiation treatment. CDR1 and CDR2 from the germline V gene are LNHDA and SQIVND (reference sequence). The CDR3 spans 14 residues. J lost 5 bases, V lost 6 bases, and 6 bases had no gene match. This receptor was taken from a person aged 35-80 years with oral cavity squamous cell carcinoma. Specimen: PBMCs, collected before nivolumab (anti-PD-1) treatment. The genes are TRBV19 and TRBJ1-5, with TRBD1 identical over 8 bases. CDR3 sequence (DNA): TGTGCCAGTAGCGCTGACAGGGGCCATCAGCCCCAGCATTTT. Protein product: CASSADRGHQPQHF.